A selection of T cell receptor beta chains follows, all from one sample in a study of blood T cell repertoires in COVID-19. The table came from immunoSEQ multiplex PCR; TCRdb's copy has only in-frame clones and leaves some out. The top ten hold less than 9.5% of the sample, which has roughly 50,000 clones, roughly four fifths seen once. The sample taken for sequencing was peripheral blood. The receptors originated from a middle-aged man with acute or convalescent COVID-19. Both conserved end residues are part of each CDR3. Each record gives: J gene, V gene, D gene, clone size, CDR3 protein, CDR3 DNA. The D gene is left open where the match is weak. Where a row states a size, it is once, few, many or the class of an expanded clone; other rows omit it.

j_call: TRBJ2-2; v_call: TRBV12-5; d_call: NA; clone_size: NA; cdr3_aa: CASGLATTTQNTGELFF; cdr3_nt: TGTGCTAGTGGTTTGGCGACGACGACTCAGAACACCGGGGAGCTGTTTTTT
j_call: TRBJ1-1; v_call: TRBV7-9; d_call: TRBD1; clone_size: once; cdr3_aa: CASSRQGGTEAFF; cdr3_nt: TGTGCCAGCAGCAGACAGGGAGGCACTGAAGCTTTCTTT
j_call: TRBJ2-7; v_call: TRBV5-4; d_call: NA; clone_size: NA; cdr3_aa: CASSSRITRTVRSYEQYF; cdr3_nt: TGTGCCAGCAGCTCCCGAATCACCCGGACAGTACGCTCCTACGAGCAGTACTTC
j_call: TRBJ2-7; v_call: TRBV2; d_call: TRBD2; clone_size: NA; cdr3_aa: CAGRGQRGSSYEQYF; cdr3_nt: TGTGCCGGACGGGGCCAGCGGGGGAGCTCCTACGAGCAGTACTTC
j_call: TRBJ2-1; v_call: TRBV30; d_call: TRBD1; clone_size: NA; cdr3_aa: CAWSGQGAQEQFF; cdr3_nt: TGTGCCTGGAGTGGACAGGGGGCGCAAGAGCAGTTCTTC
j_call: TRBJ1-1; v_call: TRBV3-1/TRBV3-2; d_call: NA; clone_size: NA; cdr3_aa: CASSQRTVTEAFF; cdr3_nt: TGTGCCAGCAGCCAGCGGACAGTCACTGAAGCTTTCTTT
j_call: TRBJ2-2; v_call: TRBV27; d_call: TRBD2; clone_size: NA; cdr3_aa: CASSLLGGSTGELFF; cdr3_nt: TGTGCCAGCAGCCTCCTGGGAGGGAGCACCGGGGAGCTGTTTTTT
j_call: TRBJ2-3; v_call: TRBV2; d_call: TRBD2; clone_size: NA; cdr3_aa: CASSVTSGSLGTQYF; cdr3_nt: TGTGCCAGCAGTGTAACTAGCGGGAGCTTGGGTACGCAGTATTTT
j_call: TRBJ2-3; v_call: TRBV30; d_call: NA; clone_size: NA; cdr3_aa: CAWRKERVLTDTQYF; cdr3_nt: TGTGCCTGGAGGAAAGAGCGGGTGCTCACAGATACGCAGTATTTT
j_call: TRBJ1-1; v_call: TRBV11-1; d_call: TRBD1; clone_size: once; cdr3_aa: CASSLYAVRGTSEAFF; cdr3_nt: TGTGCCAGCAGCTTATACGCGGTCAGGGGGACCTCTGAAGCTTTCTTT
j_call: TRBJ2-1; v_call: TRBV29-1; d_call: TRBD2; clone_size: NA; cdr3_aa: CSGVWGTSGANEQFF; cdr3_nt: TGCAGCGGAGTATGGGGGACTAGCGGGGCCAATGAGCAGTTCTTC
j_call: TRBJ2-1; v_call: TRBV19; d_call: NA; clone_size: few; cdr3_aa: CASSISQGGNNEQFF; cdr3_nt: TGTGCCAGTAGTATATCCCAGGGGGGTAACAATGAGCAGTTCTTC
j_call: TRBJ1-3; v_call: TRBV7-9; d_call: NA; clone_size: NA; cdr3_aa: CASSFAGPAETTIYF; cdr3_nt: TGTGCCAGCAGCTTTGCCGGCCCCGCGGAAACCACCATATATTTT
j_call: TRBJ2-1; v_call: TRBV6-2/TRBV6-3; d_call: TRBD2; clone_size: NA; cdr3_aa: CASSYMTSGGSYNEQFF; cdr3_nt: TGTGCCAGCAGTTATATGACTAGCGGGGGCTCCTACAATGAGCAGTTCTTC
j_call: TRBJ2-7; v_call: TRBV28; d_call: NA; clone_size: NA; cdr3_aa: CASSFYSYEQYF; cdr3_nt: TGTGCCAGCAGTTTTTACAGCTACGAGCAGTACTTC
j_call: TRBJ1-2; v_call: TRBV5-6; d_call: NA; clone_size: NA; cdr3_aa: CASSWLRGYGYTF; cdr3_nt: TGTGCCAGCAGCTGGCTCAGGGGTTATGGCTACACCTTC
j_call: TRBJ2-5; v_call: TRBV5-1; d_call: TRBD2; clone_size: NA; cdr3_aa: CASSLAGTSGQETQYF; cdr3_nt: TGCGCCAGCAGCTTGGCCGGGACTAGCGGGCAAGAGACCCAGTACTTC